This T cell receptor (beta chain) stems from a study of T cells in Graves' hyperthyroidism and ophthalmopathy. In its sample, this clonotype was seen many times. TCR beta CDR3 regions were amplified from RNA transcripts. During a first-round RT-PCR of the TCR CDR3, the HTBI primer set was used. TCRdb reprocessed the multiplex PCR reads via MiXCR and lists one record per CDR3 protein. Here the sample spans 130,000 to 150,000 distinct CDR3 sequences, more than 20% being singletons. This CDR3 has 14 residues. V was pared by 3 bases and J by 9 bases, with 12 bases between. CDR1 and CDR2 (germline): MNHNS, SASEGT.

Material: blood. The rearrangement uses TRBV6-1 and TRBJ1-6; D remains ambiguous. The receptor was isolated from a woman aged 45-65 years with Graves' hyperthyroidism that later progressed to Graves' ophthalmopathy. The CDR3 loop reads CASSEREPGSPLHF. CDR3 DNA sequence: TGTGCCAGCAGTGAGCGGGAGCCAGGTTCACCCCTCCACTTT.